This TCR delta chain was recorded in a study of γδ T cells in repeated Plasmodium falciparum infection. Looking at the study overall: Each infection was followed by sampling at 21 days, plus baseline and some pre-infection draws.

TCRdb processed the multiplex PCR reads again with the CATT caller. The sample lists under 50,000 delta-chain clones; less than 2% were seen once. A word on this clone: The protein given by TCRdb reflects a much larger clone and differs at residue 14 from this DNA's translation, likely from a read error; the protein shown is the DNA's translation.

Sequencing was carried out using gamma-delta T cells from blood. The receptor was derived from a pool of human donors (malaria-infected and uninfected, not separated).

The CDR3 loop reads CALWEYSIAPAGGVGRLIF. CDR3 nucleotides: TGTGCTCTTTGGGAATATTCGATCGCCCCGGCAGGGGGAGTGGGGAGACTCATCTTT. This chain connects TRDV1 to TRDJ1; a weak D match, TRDD3 (6 bases). As TCRdb names no J gene, one was assigned here on the basis of a DNA match to germline. Germline CDR1 and CDR2: TSWWSYY and QGS. This CDR3 is 19 amino acids long.